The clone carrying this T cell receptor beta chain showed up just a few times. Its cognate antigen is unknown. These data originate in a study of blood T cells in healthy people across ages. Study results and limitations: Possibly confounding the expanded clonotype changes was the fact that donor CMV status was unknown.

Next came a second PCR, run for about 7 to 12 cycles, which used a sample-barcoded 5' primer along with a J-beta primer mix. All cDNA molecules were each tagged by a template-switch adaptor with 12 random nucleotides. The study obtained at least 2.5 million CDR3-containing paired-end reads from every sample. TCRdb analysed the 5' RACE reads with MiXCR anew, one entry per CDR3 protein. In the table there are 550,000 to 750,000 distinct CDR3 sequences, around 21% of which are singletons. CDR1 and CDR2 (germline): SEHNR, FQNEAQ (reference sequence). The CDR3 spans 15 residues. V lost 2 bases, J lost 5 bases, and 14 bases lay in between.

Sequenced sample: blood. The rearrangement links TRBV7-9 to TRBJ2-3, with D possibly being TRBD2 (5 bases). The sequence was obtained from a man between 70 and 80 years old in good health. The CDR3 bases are TGTGCCAGCAGCTTACTCATGGGAGAGGTAGATACGCAGTATTTT. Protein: CASSLLMGEVDTQYF.